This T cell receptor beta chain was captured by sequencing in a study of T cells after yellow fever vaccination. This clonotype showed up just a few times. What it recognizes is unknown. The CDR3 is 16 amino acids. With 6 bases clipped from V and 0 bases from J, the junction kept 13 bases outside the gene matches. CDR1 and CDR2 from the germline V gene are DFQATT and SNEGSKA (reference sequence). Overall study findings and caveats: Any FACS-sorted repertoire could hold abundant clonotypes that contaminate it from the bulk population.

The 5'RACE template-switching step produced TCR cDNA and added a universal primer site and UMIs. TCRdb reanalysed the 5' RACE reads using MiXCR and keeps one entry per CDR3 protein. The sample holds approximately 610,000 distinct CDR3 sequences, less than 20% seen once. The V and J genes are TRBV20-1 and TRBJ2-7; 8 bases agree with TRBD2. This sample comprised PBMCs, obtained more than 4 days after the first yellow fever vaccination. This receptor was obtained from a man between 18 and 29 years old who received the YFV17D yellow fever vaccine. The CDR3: CSATRGGTNPSYEQYF. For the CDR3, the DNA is TGCAGTGCCACACGGGGGGGAACTAACCCCTCCTACGAGCAGTACTTC.